Below, one T cell receptor beta chain is given with its context. In blood CD8+ and CD4+ T cells, TCR beta underwent sequencing. Bulk CD8+ and CD4+ cells came from magnetic negative isolation; CD8+ TEMRA by FACS. The sample originates from a study of CD8 T cells in Susac syndrome. After extraction with the RNeasy kit, about 0.5 to 1 ug of the RNA was reverse transcribed using random hexamers. Amplification of TCR beta CDR3 across 54 Vbeta and 13 Jbeta was performed with immunoSEQ multiplex PCR. TCRdb processed the immunoSEQ multiplex PCR reads anew with MiXCR; each CDR3 protein has one entry. The sample lists under 200,000 distinct CDR3 sequences, 93% occurring once. The ends lost 2 bases at V and 3 bases at J; junction bases unmatched: 3. The germline V gene encodes CDR1 SGHNT and CDR2 YYREEE (reference sequence). This CDR3 contains 14 residues.

The TCR originated in a human donor in good health. The chain has TRBV5-4 and TRBJ2-7, with 9 positions matching TRBD2. Sequenced: CD4+ T cells from PBMCs. The chain's CDR3 is CASSLAGGVYEQYV. The CDR3 bases are TGTGCCAGCAGCTTAGCGGGGGGAGTCTACGAGCAGTACGTC.